In this sample, the clone carrying this T cell receptor (beta chain) turned up many times. Its specificity is unknown. The data derive from a study of breast tumors, draining lymph nodes, adjacent tissues. Study-wide results and limits: The data were judged consistent with most tumor T cells coming from lymph node and expanding in tumor. The lymph node origin of tumor T cells was framed as consistent with a hypothesis, not demonstrated. Compared with basal-like, luminal-like tumors shared significantly more repertoire with nontumor tissue. Tumors had less TCR diversity than lymph nodes, more than nontumor tissue.

This CDR3 is built from 15 residues. CDR1 is SNHLY and CDR2 is FYNNEI in the germline V gene. V was cut by 6 bases and J by 0 bases, with 12 bases left in between. From the multiplex PCR reads, TCRdb called clonotypes with MiXCR, one entry per CDR3 protein. The data contain some 150,000 distinct CDR3 sequences, approximately 20% of them singletons. Samples came from axillary lymph nodes draining the breast cancer. The J gene is TRBJ1-5, the V gene TRBV2; D is ambiguous. The receptor was derived from a female donor with breast cancer. Some clones in this sample may be carry-over from other donors' samples. The specimen sequenced was axillary lymph node tissue. The CDR3 here is CASRPNSYSNQPQHF. CDR3 nucleotides: TGTGCCAGCAGACCTAACAGTTATAGCAATCAGCCCCAGCATTTT.